The rows below give T cell receptor beta chains drawn from one sample of a study of identifying expanded T cells in peripheral blood. The method was immunoSEQ multiplex PCR; TCRdb's version includes in-frame clones alone and lacks a portion of them. The table records around 47,000 clones, 65% to 90% of them present only once. Sequenced material: blood. The receptors originated from a person aged 18 to 75 in good health. The conserved cysteine and the conserved F or W are not part of the CDR3 here. D genes are given only for firm matches.

V	J	D	CDR3
TRBV7-9	TRBJ2-5	TRBD2	ASISGGRETQY
TRBV7-7	TRBJ1-2	TRBD1	ASSLDRGPLGGYT
TRBV4-1	TRBJ2-5	-	ASSQDLPSQETQY
TRBV18	TRBJ1-1	TRBD1	ASSPSGTGLGTEAF
TRBV5-1	TRBJ1-3	-	ASSLEGNTIY
TRBV29-1	TRBJ2-7	-	SVEGLGRSYEQY
TRBV9	TRBJ2-1	TRBD1	ASSLRGQGLYNEQF
TRBV5-6	TRBJ2-1	TRBD2	ASSFSGGANNEQF
TRBV19	TRBJ2-2	-	ASKGFGELF
TRBV23-1	TRBJ2-2	-	ASTGQHSANTGELF
TRBV7-2	TRBJ2-5	-	ASSLGVGNGGTQY
TRBV29-1	TRBJ1-2	-	SAANSNYGYT
TRBV7-9	TRBJ2-5	-	ASSLDRRTQY
TRBV19	TRBJ2-5	TRBD2	ASSKSGGAVETQY
TRBV5-6	TRBJ1-2	-	ASSPDQGTYGYT
TRBV25-1	TRBJ2-1	-	ASSDPGGYNEQF
TRBV2	TRBJ1-2	-	ASKGHDNYGYT
TRBV5-8	TRBJ1-2	TRBD1	ASSRRTGVDYGYT
TRBV18	TRBJ1-1	-	ASSSALNTEAF
TRBV29-1	TRBJ1-1	TRBD1	SAGQLNTEAF
TRBV5-4	TRBJ2-3	-	ASSLLDTQY
TRBV20-1	TRBJ1-4	-	SAYDSPRLF
TRBV7-3	TRBJ2-2	-	ASRLKGANTGELF
TRBV11-2	TRBJ1-1	-	ASSLESLRNTEAF
TRBV7-3	TRBJ1-2	-	ASSLDRKYGYT
TRBV18	TRBJ1-1	-	ASSPAQGFGAF
TRBV9	TRBJ2-7	-	ASSVTGGLDYEQY
TRBV5-8	TRBJ2-6	-	ASSLGPGAGANVLT
TRBV7-9	TRBJ1-5	-	ASSLGERRPQH
TRBV6-5	TRBJ2-1	-	ASSYVGGEQF
TRBV2	TRBJ2-5	-	ASSDWDFQETQY
TRBV30	TRBJ2-1	-	AWSLTGTFYNEQF
TRBV6-1	TRBJ1-2	TRBD1	ASRFRGQYGYT
TRBV9	TRBJ2-3	TRBD2	ASSVGGGWTDTQY
TRBV7-9	TRBJ2-1	TRBD2	ASSSLAGGPGEQF
TRBV19	TRBJ2-5	TRBD1	ASSEGQGRETQY
TRBV19	TRBJ2-6	-	ASSPGTLSGANVLT
TRBV7-9	TRBJ2-1	TRBD2	ASSLTAGGTYNEQF
TRBV6-6	TRBJ2-1	-	ASSYSKEYNEQF
TRBV6-1	TRBJ2-3	TRBD1	ASSSDRGTDTQY
TRBV7-9	TRBJ1-2	-	ASSLSGGTLGGLS
TRBV18	TRBJ1-2	-	ARSPQDGYT
TRBV5-6	TRBJ2-2	TRBD1	ASSLRDRANTGELF
TRBV9	TRBJ1-1	-	ASSLGRNTEAF
TRBV5-6	TRBJ1-5	-	ASSLGGFSNQPQH
TRBV9	TRBJ2-5	-	ASSVDGLGEETQY
TRBV30	TRBJ2-5	TRBD2	AWSPYPGLAGAFQETQY
TRBV10-2	TRBJ1-4	-	ASSVVRGAELF
TRBV5-4	TRBJ2-3	-	ASSPRTTGSGDTQY
TRBV15	TRBJ1-1	TRBD1	ATSRSTGGNTEAF
TRBV2	TRBJ1-1	-	ASSFEGLNTEAF
TRBV2	TRBJ2-3	-	ASSETPFSDTQY
TRBV2	TRBJ2-7	-	ASKRNGYYEQY
TRBV30	TRBJ2-3	TRBD2	AWRTSGGRDTQY
TRBV6-4	TRBJ2-1	TRBD2	ASSVVPGTSGRKNEQF
TRBV4-1	TRBJ1-5	-	ASSQDGLAVRNQPQH
TRBV6-1	TRBJ1-3	-	ASTLADGNTIY
TRBV5-4	TRBJ1-1	-	ASSLARGGGTEAF
TRBV7-2	TRBJ2-7	-	ASSLSLRSYEQY
TRBV27	TRBJ2-5	TRBD2	ASRVAGLSQETQY